A selection of T cell receptor beta chains follows, all from one sample in a study of beta chain features in type 1 diabetes. Here immunoSEQ multiplex PCR was the method, and the copy in TCRdb shows in-frame clones only, minus some. The table records approximately 400,000 clones, more than 12% of them present only once. Sequencing was performed on naive CD4+ T cells from blood. These receptors were collected from a woman under 30 in good health. The CDR3 runs from the conserved cysteine through the conserved F or W. The order of the fields is CDR3 length, J gene, clone size, V gene, D gene, CDR3 DNA, CDR3 protein. D genes are given only for firm matches. Only some rows state a clone size, as once, few, many or a class for expanded clones.

len: 16; j_gene: TRBJ1-1; abundance: few; v_gene: TRBV4-2; d_gene: TRBD1; CDR3nt: TGTGCCAGCAGCCATCACACAGGGGGCGAGGGAACTGAAGCTTTCTTT; CDR3aa: CASSHHTGGEGTEAFF
len: 14; j_gene: TRBJ2-2; abundance: NA; v_gene: TRBV30; d_gene: TRBD1; CDR3nt: TGTGCCTGGGACAGGGTAGCGAACACCGGGGAGCTGTTTTTT; CDR3aa: CAWDRVANTGELFF
len: 15; j_gene: TRBJ2-2; abundance: few; v_gene: TRBV9; d_gene: NA; CDR3nt: TGTGCCAGCAGCGTAGCGGGAGAAGTTGCCGGGGAGCTGTTTTTT; CDR3aa: CASSVAGEVAGELFF
len: 15; j_gene: TRBJ2-5; abundance: few; v_gene: TRBV7-2; d_gene: TRBD1; CDR3nt: TGTGCCAGCAGCACACCGACAGGGGGTCAAGAGACCCAGTACTTC; CDR3aa: CASSTPTGGQETQYF
len: 13; j_gene: TRBJ1-1; abundance: few; v_gene: TRBV2; d_gene: NA; CDR3nt: TGTGCCAGCATGGTCGAGATGAACACTGAAGCTTTCTTT; CDR3aa: CASMVEMNTEAFF
len: 15; j_gene: TRBJ1-5; abundance: few; v_gene: TRBV4-1; d_gene: TRBD1; CDR3nt: TGCGCCAGCAGCCAAGACGCGACAGGGCCCCAGCCCCAGCATTTT; CDR3aa: CASSQDATGPQPQHF
len: 14; j_gene: TRBJ2-3; abundance: NA; v_gene: TRBV5-4; d_gene: NA; CDR3nt: TGTGCCAGCAGCTTCGGGGGACGTCCAGATACGCAGTATTTT; CDR3aa: CASSFGGRPDTQYF
len: 15; j_gene: TRBJ1-2; abundance: NA; v_gene: TRBV19; d_gene: NA; CDR3nt: TGTGCCAGTAGTATTATTCGGACAGACAACTATGGCTACACCTTC; CDR3aa: CASSIIRTDNYGYTF
len: 13; j_gene: TRBJ2-3; abundance: NA; v_gene: TRBV29-1; d_gene: NA; CDR3nt: TGCAGCGTTGGCCTTTTAGGCACAGATACGCAGTATTTT; CDR3aa: CSVGLLGTDTQYF
len: 14; j_gene: TRBJ2-1; abundance: few; v_gene: TRBV28; d_gene: NA; CDR3nt: TGTGCCAGCACCCCGGACAGCTCCTACAATGAGCAGTTCTTC; CDR3aa: CASTPDSSYNEQFF
len: 16; j_gene: TRBJ2-3; abundance: NA; v_gene: TRBV21-1; d_gene: NA; CDR3nt: TGTGCCAGCAGCAAAGGTCGAGCGGAGTCCACAGATACGCAGTATTTT; CDR3aa: CASSKGRAESTDTQYF
len: 14; j_gene: TRBJ2-7; abundance: few; v_gene: TRBV19; d_gene: TRBD2; CDR3nt: TGTGCCAGTAGTATGCTAGCGGAGGCCTACGAGCAGTACTTC; CDR3aa: CASSMLAEAYEQYF
len: 13; j_gene: TRBJ2-4; abundance: NA; v_gene: TRBV28; d_gene: NA; CDR3nt: TGTGCCAGCAGTTTTGGGCTCAAAAACATTCAGTACTTC; CDR3aa: CASSFGLKNIQYF
len: 15; j_gene: TRBJ2-3; abundance: NA; v_gene: TRBV5-1; d_gene: NA; CDR3nt: TGCGCCAGCAGCTACCCAACAGGGATCACAGATACGCAGTATTTT; CDR3aa: CASSYPTGITDTQYF
len: 14; j_gene: TRBJ2-5; abundance: NA; v_gene: TRBV4-2; d_gene: TRBD1; CDR3nt: TGTGCCAGCAGCCGGACAGGGCGTATAGAGACCCAGTACTTC; CDR3aa: CASSRTGRIETQYF
len: 13; j_gene: TRBJ1-2; abundance: NA; v_gene: TRBV29-1; d_gene: NA; CDR3nt: TGCAGCGTTGTCCAAGGAGCTAACTATGGCTACACCTTC; CDR3aa: CSVVQGANYGYTF
len: 18; j_gene: TRBJ2-3; abundance: few; v_gene: TRBV9; d_gene: TRBD2; CDR3nt: TGTGCCAGCAGCGTAGTCGGACTAGCGGGATCTTCGGCAGATACGCAGTATTTT; CDR3aa: CASSVVGLAGSSADTQYF
len: 11; j_gene: TRBJ2-5; abundance: NA; v_gene: TRBV13; d_gene: NA; CDR3nt: TGTGCCAGCAGCTTCCGAGAGACCCAGTACTTC; CDR3aa: CASSFRETQYF
len: 16; j_gene: TRBJ2-3; abundance: few; v_gene: TRBV11-2; d_gene: NA; CDR3nt: TGTGCCAGCAGCTTAGAGCCCGGGAGAAGCACAGATACGCAGTATTTT; CDR3aa: CASSLEPGRSTDTQYF
len: 14; j_gene: TRBJ2-1; abundance: few; v_gene: TRBV7-2; d_gene: TRBD2; CDR3nt: TGTGCCAGCCGTGAAGCGGGGCCGAACAATGAGCAGTTCTTC; CDR3aa: CASREAGPNNEQFF